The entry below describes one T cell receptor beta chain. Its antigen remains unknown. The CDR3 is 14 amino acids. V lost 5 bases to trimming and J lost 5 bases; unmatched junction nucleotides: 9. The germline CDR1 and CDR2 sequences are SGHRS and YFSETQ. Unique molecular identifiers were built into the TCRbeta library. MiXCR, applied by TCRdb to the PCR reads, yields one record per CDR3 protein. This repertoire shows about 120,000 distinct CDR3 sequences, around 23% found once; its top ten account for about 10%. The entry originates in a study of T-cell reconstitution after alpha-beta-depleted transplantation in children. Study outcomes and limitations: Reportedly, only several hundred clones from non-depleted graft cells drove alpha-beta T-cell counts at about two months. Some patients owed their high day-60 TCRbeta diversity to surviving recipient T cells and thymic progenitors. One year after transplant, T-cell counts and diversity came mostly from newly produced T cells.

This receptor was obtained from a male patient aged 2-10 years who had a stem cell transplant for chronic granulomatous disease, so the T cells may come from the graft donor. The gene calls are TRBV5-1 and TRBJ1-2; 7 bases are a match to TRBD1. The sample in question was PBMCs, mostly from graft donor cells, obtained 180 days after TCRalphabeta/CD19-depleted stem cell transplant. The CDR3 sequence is CASSHERGRYGYTF. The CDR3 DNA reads TGCGCCAGCAGTCATGAGAGGGGGCGTTATGGCTACACCTTC.